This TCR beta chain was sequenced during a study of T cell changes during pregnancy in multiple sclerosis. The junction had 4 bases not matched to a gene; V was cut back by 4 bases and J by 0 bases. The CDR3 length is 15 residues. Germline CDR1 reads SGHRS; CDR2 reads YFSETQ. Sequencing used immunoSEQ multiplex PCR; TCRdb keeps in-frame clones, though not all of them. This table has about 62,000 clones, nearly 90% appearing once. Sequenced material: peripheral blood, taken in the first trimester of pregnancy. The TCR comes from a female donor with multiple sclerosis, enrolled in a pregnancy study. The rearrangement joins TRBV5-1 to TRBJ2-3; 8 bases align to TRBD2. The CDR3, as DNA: TGCGCCAGCAGCATTAGCGGGACCAGCACAGATACGCAGTATTTT. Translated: CASSISGTSTDTQYF.